The 7 T cell receptor beta chains below come from one sample, sequenced in a study of cytomegalovirus exposure and HLA in healthy donors. 60 Vbeta and 13 Jbeta primers were used in PCR. Generated by immunoSEQ multiplex PCR, the TCRdb table keeps only in-frame clones and is missing some. The sample lists around 74,000 clones, less than 80% seen once, with more than 2% in the top ten. The sequenced sample was PBMCs. Source of these receptors: a man in his thirties or forties in good health and CMV-seronegative.

The chain uses TRBV30 and TRBJ2-3; no clear D. With 0 bases removed from V and 6 bases from J, the gap between germline ends came to 10 bases. Germline-derived CDR1 and CDR2 are GTSNPN and SVGIG (reference sequence). The CDR3 covers 13 residues. The CDR3 coding sequence is TGTGCCTGGAGTGTACGACGGGTCGATACGCAGTATTTT. It encodes CAWSVRRVDTQYF.

The chain couples TRBV5-8 to TRBJ2-2, with a possible D match to TRBD2 (6 bases). The germline gives CDR1 SGHTS, CDR2 YDEGEE. The CDR3 is made up of 14 amino acids. With 0 bases removed from V and 15 bases from J, the gap between germline ends came to 18 bases. In DNA form, the CDR3 reads TGTGCCAGCAGCTTGGGACGTTCAGGCGGAGGGATGTTTTTT. This sequence encodes CASSLGRSGGGMFF.

V usage is TRBV7-8 and J usage is TRBJ2-1, with D possibly being TRBD2 (6 bases). Germline loops: CDR1 SGHVS, CDR2 FQNEAQ. The CDR3 contains 16 residues. V lost 5 bases and J lost 12, with 26 bases in between. The CDR3 DNA follows: TGTGCCAGCAGCGGTGACGGACGGAGGGCCTATGCAGTGCAGTTCTTC. The encoded protein is CASSGDGRRAYAVQFF.

This clone was seen only once. CDR3 DNA sequence: TGTGCCAGCAGCGATGCCCTAGCCGCCTACGAGCAGTACTTC. Residues: CASSDALAAYEQYF. The chain employs TRBV7-9 and TRBJ2-7, with D perhaps matching TRBD2 (5 bases). V lost 5 bases to trimming and J lost 2 bases, with 13 bases between them. CDR3 size: 14 residues. CDR1 and CDR2 (germline): SEHNR, FQNEAQ (reference sequence).

Of note for this clone: Sequence at one end of the junction differs from germline and may be a read error. This rearrangement joins TRBV6-6 to TRBJ2-3; no clear D gene. The germline gives CDR1 MNHNY, CDR2 SVGAGI (reference sequence). This CDR3 has 12 residues. In nucleotides, the CDR3 is TGTGCCAGCAGTTACGCGGCGGATCGAGTCTTTTTT. Amino acid sequence: CASSYAADRVFF.

The chain carries TRBV7-2 and TRBJ2-5; possible D gene TRBD2, 5 bases. The CDR3 length is 14 residues. V was cut by 5 bases and J by 0 bases, with 10 bases left in between. Germline CDR1 SGHTA, CDR2 FQGNSA. This CDR3 reads CASSLQRNQETQYF. In DNA, the CDR3 is TGTGCCAGCAGCCTCCAGCGGAACCAAGAGACCCAGTACTTC.

The rearrangement links TRBV21-1 to TRBJ1-2. TRBV21-1 corresponds to a pseudogene. There are 15 residues in the CDR3. DNA of the CDR3: TGTGCCAGCAGCAAAGTTATAAGAGGGTCTTACGGCTACACCTTC. This codes for CASSKVIRGSYGYTF.